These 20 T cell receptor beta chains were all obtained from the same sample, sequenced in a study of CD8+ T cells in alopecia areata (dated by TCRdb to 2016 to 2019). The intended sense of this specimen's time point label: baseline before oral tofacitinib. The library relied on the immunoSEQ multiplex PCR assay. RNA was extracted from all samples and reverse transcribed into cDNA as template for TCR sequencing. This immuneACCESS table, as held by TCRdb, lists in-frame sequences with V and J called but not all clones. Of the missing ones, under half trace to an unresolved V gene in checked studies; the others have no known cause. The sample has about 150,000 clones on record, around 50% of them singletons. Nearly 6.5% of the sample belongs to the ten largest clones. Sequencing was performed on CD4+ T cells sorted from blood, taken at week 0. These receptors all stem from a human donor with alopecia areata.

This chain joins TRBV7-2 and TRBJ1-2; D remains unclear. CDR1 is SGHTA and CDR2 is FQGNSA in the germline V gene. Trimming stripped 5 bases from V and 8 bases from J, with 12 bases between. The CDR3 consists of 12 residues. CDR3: CASSSYVGGYTF. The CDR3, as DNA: TGTGCCAGCAGCAGTTATGTGGGGGGCTACACCTTC.

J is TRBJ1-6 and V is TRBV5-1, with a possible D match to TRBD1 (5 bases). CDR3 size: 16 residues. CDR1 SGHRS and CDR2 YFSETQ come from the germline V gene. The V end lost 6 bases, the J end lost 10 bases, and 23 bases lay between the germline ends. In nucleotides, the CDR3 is TGCGCCAGCACCTACAGGACGGGGGACCCCTCGTCACCCCTCCACTTT. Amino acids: CASTYRTGDPSSPLHF.

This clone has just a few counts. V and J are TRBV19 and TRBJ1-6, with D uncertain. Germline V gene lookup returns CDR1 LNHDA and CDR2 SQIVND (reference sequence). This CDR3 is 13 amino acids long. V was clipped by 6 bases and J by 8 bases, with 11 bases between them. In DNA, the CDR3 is TGTGCCAGTAGCTTCCGGGCGGATTCACCCCTCCACTTT. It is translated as CASSFRADSPLHF.

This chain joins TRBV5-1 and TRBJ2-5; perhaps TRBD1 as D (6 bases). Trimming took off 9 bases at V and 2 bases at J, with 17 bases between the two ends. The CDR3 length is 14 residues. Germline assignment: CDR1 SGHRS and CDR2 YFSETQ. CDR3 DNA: TGCGCCACTACGATGCAGGGGCTTCAAGAGACCCAGTACTTC. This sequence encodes CATTMQGLQETQYF.

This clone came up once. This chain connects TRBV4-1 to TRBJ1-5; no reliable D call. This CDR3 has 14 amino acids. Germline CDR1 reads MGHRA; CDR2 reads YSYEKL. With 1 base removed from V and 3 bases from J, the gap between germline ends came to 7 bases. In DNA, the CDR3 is TGCGCCAGCAGCCAAGGGCAGAACAATCAGCCCCAGCATTTT. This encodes CASSQGQNNQPQHF.

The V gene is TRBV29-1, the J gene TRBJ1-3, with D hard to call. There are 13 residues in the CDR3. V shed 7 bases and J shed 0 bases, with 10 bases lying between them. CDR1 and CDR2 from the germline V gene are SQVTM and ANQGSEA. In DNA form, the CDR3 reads TGCAGCGCACGACACTTCTCTGGAAACACCATATATTTT. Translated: CSARHFSGNTIYF.

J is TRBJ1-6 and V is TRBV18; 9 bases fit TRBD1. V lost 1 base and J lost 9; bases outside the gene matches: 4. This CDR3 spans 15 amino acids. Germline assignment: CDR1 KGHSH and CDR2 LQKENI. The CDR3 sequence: CASSPQDRGGSPLHF. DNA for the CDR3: TGTGCCAGCTCACCACAGGACAGGGGAGGTTCACCCCTCCACTTT.

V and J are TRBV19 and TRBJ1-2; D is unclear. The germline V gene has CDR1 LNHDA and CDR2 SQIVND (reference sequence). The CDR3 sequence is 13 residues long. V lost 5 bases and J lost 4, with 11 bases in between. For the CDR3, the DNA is TGTGCCAGTAGTCTAGGACCAACCTATGGCTACACCTTC. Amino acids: CASSLGPTYGYTF.

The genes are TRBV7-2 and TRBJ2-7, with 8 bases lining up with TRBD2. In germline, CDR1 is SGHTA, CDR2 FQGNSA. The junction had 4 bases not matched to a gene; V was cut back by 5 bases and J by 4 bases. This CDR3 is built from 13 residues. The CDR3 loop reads CASSTGTRYEQYF. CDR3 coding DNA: TGTGCCAGCAGCACTGGGACTAGGTACGAGCAGTACTTC. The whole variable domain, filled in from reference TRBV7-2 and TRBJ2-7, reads GAGVSQSPSNKVTEKGKDVELRCDPISGHTALYWYRQSLGQGLEFLIYFQGNSAPDKSGLPSDRFSAERTGGSVSTLTIQRTQQEDSAVYLCASSTGTRYEQYFGPGTRLTVT.

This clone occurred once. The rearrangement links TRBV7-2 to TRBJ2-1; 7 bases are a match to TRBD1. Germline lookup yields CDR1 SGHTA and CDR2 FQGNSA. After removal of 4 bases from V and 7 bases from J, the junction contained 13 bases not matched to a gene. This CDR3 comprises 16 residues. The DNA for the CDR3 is TGTGCCAGCAGCTCCCAGGGGGTAGGGGCGGCAAATGAGCAGTTCTTC. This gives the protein CASSSQGVGAANEQFF.

The CDR3 sequence: CASSVDLGFDTEAFF. CDR3 nucleotides: TGTGCCAGCAGCGTAGATCTGGGGTTTGATACTGAAGCTTTCTTT. The genes are TRBV9 and TRBJ1-1; D is undetermined. The CDR3 is 15 residues long. Trimming took 0 bases from V and 5 from J, leaving 14 bases between them. CDR1 is SGDLS and CDR2 is YYNGEE in the germline V gene.

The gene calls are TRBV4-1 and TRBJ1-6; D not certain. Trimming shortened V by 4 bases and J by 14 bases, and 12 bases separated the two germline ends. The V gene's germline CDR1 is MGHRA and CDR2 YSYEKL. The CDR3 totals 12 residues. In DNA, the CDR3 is TGCGCCAGCAGCCGCACCGGGGTAGCCCTCCACTTT. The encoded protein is CASSRTGVALHF.

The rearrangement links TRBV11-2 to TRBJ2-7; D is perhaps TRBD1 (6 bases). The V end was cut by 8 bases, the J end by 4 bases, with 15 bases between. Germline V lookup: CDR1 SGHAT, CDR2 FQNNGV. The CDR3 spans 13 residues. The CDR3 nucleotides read TGTGCCAGCCGATGGGACAATGGTTACGAGCAGTACTTC. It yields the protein CASRWDNGYEQYF.

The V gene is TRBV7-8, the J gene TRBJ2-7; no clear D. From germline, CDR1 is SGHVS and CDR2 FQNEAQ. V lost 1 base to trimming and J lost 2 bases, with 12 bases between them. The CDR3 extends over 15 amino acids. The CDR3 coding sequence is TGTGCCAGCAGCTTAGTACGGGCTGGCACCTACGAGCAGTACTTC. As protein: CASSLVRAGTYEQYF.

The CDR3 bases are TGTGCCAGCAGCTTAGCGGTCCGGGGGCGAAAAGCCTATGGCTACACCTTC. It specifies CASSLAVRGRKAYGYTF. The chain combines TRBV7-9 with TRBJ1-2; TRBD1 might be the D (6 bases). Germline lookup yields CDR1 SEHNR and CDR2 FQNEAQ (reference sequence). The CDR3 runs 17 residues. Trimming pared 0 bases from V and 4 bases from J, leaving 18 bases between.

The CDR3: CASVPGGELGYTF. In DNA, the CDR3 is TGCGCCAGCGTCCCGGGGGGGGAACTTGGCTACACCTTC. This chain joins TRBV23-1 and TRBJ1-2, with a weak D call TRBD1 (5 bases). TRBV23-1 is reported as an ORF; its role is uncertain. There are 13 residues in the CDR3. The V end lost 8 bases, the J end lost 7 bases, and 17 bases lay between the germline ends.

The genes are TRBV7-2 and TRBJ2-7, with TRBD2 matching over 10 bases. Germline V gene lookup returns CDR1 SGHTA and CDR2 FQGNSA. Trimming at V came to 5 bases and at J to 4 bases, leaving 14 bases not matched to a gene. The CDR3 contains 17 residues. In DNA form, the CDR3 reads TGTGCCAGCAGCCCCCGAGGCGTAGCGGGGGGCCGGTACGAGCAGTACTTC. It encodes CASSPRGVAGGRYEQYF. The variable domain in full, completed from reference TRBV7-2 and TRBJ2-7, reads GAGVSQSPSNKVTEKGKDVELRCDPISGHTALYWYRQSLGQGLEFLIYFQGNSAPDKSGLPSDRFSAERTGGSVSTLTIQRTQQEDSAVYLCASSPRGVAGGRYEQYFGPGTRLTVT.

This CDR3 reads CASSGQVAGAFF. The CDR3 coding sequence is TGTGCCAGCAGTGGTCAGGTGGCCGGGGCTTTCTTT. The gene calls are TRBV2 and TRBJ1-1; the D is unclear. V gave up 4 bases and J gave up 11 bases, with 14 bases separating them. The length of the CDR3 is 12 residues. From germline, CDR1 is SNHLY and CDR2 FYNNEI.

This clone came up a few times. The CDR3 sequence: CSVWGQMNTEAFF. In DNA, the CDR3 is TGCAGCGTTTGGGGACAGATGAACACTGAAGCTTTCTTT. The J gene is TRBJ1-1, the V gene TRBV29-1; 7 bases align to TRBD1. The V gene end was trimmed by 5 bases and the J gene end by 0 bases; junction bases not matched to a gene: 3. Germline V CDR1 and CDR2: SQVTM, ANQGSEA. This CDR3 has 13 amino acids. The full variable domain, with the rest looked up from reference TRBV29-1 and TRBJ1-1, is SAVISQKPSRDICQRGTSLTIQCQVDSQVTMMFWYRQQPGQSLTLIATANQGSEATYESGFVIDKFPISRPNLTFSTLTVSNMSPEDSSIYLCSVWGQMNTEAFFGQGTRLTVV.

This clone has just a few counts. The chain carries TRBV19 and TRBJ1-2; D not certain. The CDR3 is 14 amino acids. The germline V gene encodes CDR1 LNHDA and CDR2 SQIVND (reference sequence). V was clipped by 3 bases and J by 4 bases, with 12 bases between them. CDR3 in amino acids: CASSISTPPYGYTF. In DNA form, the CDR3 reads TGTGCCAGTAGTATTTCAACTCCACCCTATGGCTACACCTTC.